The next 6 T cell receptor beta chains were all read from a single sample in a study of T cell responses to AZD1222 COVID-19 vaccine. Libraries were prepared by immunoSEQ multiplex PCR; TCRdb keeps only in-frame clonotypes and omits some of them. The data show over 150,000 clones, with 88% seen just once and roughly 4.3% held by the top ten. The specimen comprised peripheral blood, sampled 28 days after the second AZD1222 dose. These receptor sequences come from an adult who received the AZD1222 COVID-19 vaccine.

The rearrangement uses TRBV12-3 or TRBV12-4 and TRBJ1-2; TRBD1 aligns across 7 bases. This CDR3 comprises 12 residues. The V segment lost 2 bases and the J segment 13 bases; nucleotides outside the gene matches: 7. In nucleotides, the CDR3 is TGTGCCAGCAGTTTAACAGGGGCTAACTCCACCTTC. This translates into CASSLTGANSTF.

This chain uses TRBV2 with TRBJ1-2, with D unresolved. CDR3 length equals 15 residues. The V gene's germline CDR1 is SNHLY and CDR2 FYNNEI. V lost 5 bases and J 7 bases, leaving 20 bases between the germline ends. For the CDR3, the DNA is TGTGCCAGCAGTTCTTCTCGGATGGGAGCATTTGGCTACACCTTC. Its protein product is CASSSSRMGAFGYTF.

The chain uses TRBV5-5 and TRBJ2-5; D uncertain. Germline V gene data show CDR1 as SGHKS and CDR2 as YYEKEE (reference sequence). The V end was cut by 0 bases, the J end by 1 base, with 7 bases between. CDR3 length equals 14 residues. The CDR3 sequence is CASSLDGFQETQYF. DNA of the CDR3: TGTGCCAGCAGCTTGGATGGATTCCAAGAGACCCAGTACTTC.

The V call is TRBV19, the J call TRBJ1-4, with D possibly being TRBD1 (6 bases). This CDR3 contains 17 residues. Trimming shortened V by 3 bases and J by 7 bases, and 21 bases separated the two germline ends. Germline values: CDR1 LNHDA, CDR2 SQIVND (reference sequence). CDR3 sequence reads: CASSILGGRRRGEKLFF. As DNA, the CDR3 is TGTGCCAGTAGTATTTTAGGGGGTCGAAGGAGAGGTGAAAAACTGTTTTTT.

This chain joins TRBV19 and TRBJ2-7; 7 nucleotides agree with TRBD1. The CDR3 has 12 amino acids. Germline V gives CDR1 LNHDA, CDR2 SQIVND (reference sequence). V was clipped by 6 bases and J by 4 bases; unmatched bases: 3. CDR3 sequence: CASSPGGYEQYF. CDR3 DNA: TGTGCCAGTAGCCCAGGGGGTTACGAGCAGTACTTC.

The chain links TRBV12-3 or TRBV12-4 to TRBJ1-2; D remains ambiguous. The CDR3 runs to 12 residues. Between the trimmed V and J ends, which lost 5 bases and 4 bases, there was a span of 8 bases. The CDR3 sequence: CASSAQSYGYTF. The CDR3 nucleotides are TGTGCCAGCAGTGCACAGTCCTATGGCTACACCTTC.